This T cell receptor beta chain appears in the sequencing data of a study of cytomegalovirus exposure and HLA in healthy donors. Study-wide results and limits: A later analysis linked a missense variant in DCLRE1C to the trimming of TCR beta V and J genes. In a later analysis, several top co-occurrence clusters appeared linked to parvovirus B19, influenza, CMV and Epstein-Barr virus.

Concerning this clone itself: Its antigen remains unidentified.

This PCR relied on a set of 60 Vbeta primers and 13 Jbeta primers. Sequenced by immunoSEQ multiplex PCR; TCRdb stores in-frame clones only, minus some. The table records 100,000 to 150,000 clones, around 85% of them present only once. All donors participated as healthy donors of bone marrow. The sequence derives from a man younger than 35 in good health and CMV-seropositive. The sequenced sample was PBMCs.

The chain's CDR3 is CASSLGRGWGYTF. CDR3 coding DNA: TGTGCCAGCAGCTTGGGCAGGGGTTGGGGCTACACCTTC. V usage is TRBV5-6 and J usage is TRBJ1-2; perhaps TRBD1 as D (6 bases). This CDR3 has 13 residues. V was cut by 0 bases and J by 8 bases, with 11 bases left in between. Germline V gene lookup returns CDR1 SGHDT and CDR2 YYEEEE.